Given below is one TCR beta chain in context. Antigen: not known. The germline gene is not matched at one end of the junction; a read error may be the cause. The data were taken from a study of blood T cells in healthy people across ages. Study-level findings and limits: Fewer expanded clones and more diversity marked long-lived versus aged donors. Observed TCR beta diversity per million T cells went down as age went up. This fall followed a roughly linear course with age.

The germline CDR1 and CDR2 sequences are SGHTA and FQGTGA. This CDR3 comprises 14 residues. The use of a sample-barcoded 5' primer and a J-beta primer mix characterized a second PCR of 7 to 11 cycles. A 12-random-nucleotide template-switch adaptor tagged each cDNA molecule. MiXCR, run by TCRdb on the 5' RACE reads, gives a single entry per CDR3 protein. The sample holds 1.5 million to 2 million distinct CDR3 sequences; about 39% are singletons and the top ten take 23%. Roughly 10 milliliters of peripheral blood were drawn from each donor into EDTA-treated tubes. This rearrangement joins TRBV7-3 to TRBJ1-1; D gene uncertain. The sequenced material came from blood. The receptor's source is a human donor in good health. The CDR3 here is CGSSPTNTDTEAFF. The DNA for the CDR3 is TGTGGCAGCAGCCCTACTAACACGGACACTGAAGCTTTCTTT.